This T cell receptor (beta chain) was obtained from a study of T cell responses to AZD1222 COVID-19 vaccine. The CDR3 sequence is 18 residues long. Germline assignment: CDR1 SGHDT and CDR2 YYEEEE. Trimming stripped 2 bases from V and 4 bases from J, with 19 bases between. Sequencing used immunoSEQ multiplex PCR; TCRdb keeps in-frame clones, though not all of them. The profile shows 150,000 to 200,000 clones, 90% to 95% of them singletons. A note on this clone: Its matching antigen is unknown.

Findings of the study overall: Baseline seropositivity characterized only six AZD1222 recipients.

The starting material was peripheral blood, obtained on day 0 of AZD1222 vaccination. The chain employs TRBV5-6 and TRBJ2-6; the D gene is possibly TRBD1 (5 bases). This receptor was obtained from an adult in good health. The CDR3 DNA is TGTGCCAGCAGCTTCAGGACATCCTCCCTGGCAGGGGCCAACGTCCTGACTTTC. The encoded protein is CASSFRTSSLAGANVLTF.